What follows describes a single TCR beta chain. The source of the sample is a study of response to subunit inactivated influenza vaccine. V lost 0 bases and J 9 bases, leaving 12 bases between the germline ends. The CDR3 has 14 residues. Germline lookup yields CDR1 MNHEY and CDR2 SVGAGI. TCRdb passed the RT-PCR reads through MiXCR, listing each CDR3 protein once. Among about 170,000 distinct CDR3 sequences listed, less than 15% were seen once. The data were also submitted as part of a second study, on T cells expressing NK-cell markers. That source adds: As the method of synthesis, 5'RACE template switching with UMIs yielded TCR beta cDNA. The TCR beta repertoires were obtained from sorted CD3+CD56+NKG2C+, CD3+CD56+NKG2C- and CD3+CD56-NKG2C+ T cells. Seven of the eight sequenced donors were classified as HCMV-seropositive, and one was classified as seronegative. An anti-gamma-delta TCR antibody restricted sorting to alpha-beta TCR T cells in several experiments.

The chain uses TRBV6-5 and TRBJ2-1; D uncertain. Sequenced material: CD8+ T cells sorted from PBMCs, taken 11 to 12 days after vaccination. The sequence was obtained from a man aged 45-65 years who received an inactivated influenza vaccine. The CDR3 DNA follows: TGTGCCAGCAGTTACTCAACCGGCGGTGTTGAGCAGTTCTTC. This encodes CASSYSTGGVEQFF.